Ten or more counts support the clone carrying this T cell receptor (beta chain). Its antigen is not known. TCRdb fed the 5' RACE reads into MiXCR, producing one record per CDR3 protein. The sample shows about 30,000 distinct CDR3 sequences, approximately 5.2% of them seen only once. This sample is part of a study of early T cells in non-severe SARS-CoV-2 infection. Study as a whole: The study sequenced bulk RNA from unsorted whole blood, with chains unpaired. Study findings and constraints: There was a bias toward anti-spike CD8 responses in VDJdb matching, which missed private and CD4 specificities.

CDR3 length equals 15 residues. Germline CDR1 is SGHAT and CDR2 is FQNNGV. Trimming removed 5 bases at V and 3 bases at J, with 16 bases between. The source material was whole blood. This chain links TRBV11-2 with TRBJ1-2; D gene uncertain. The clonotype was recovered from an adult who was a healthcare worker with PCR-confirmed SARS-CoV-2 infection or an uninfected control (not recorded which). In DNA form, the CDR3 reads TGTGCCAGCAGCCCCCGGACCGTAGCCGACTATGGCTACACCTTC. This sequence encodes CASSPRTVADYGYTF.